This T cell receptor beta chain was captured in a study of B cell selection in AIRE deficiency. For this clone: The antigen is unknown.

Study-wide results and limits: About 30.6% of healthy-donor shared Treg TCRbeta sequences appeared in patient Tconv cells. Only about 10% of approximately 3,700 shared Treg sequences were patient-specific; 30% to 35% healthy-specific.

Conventional CD4 T cells were sorted as CD4+CD127+ cells. Unrelated healthy donors provided the controls. The germline V gene has CDR1 SGHRS and CDR2 YFSETQ. The CDR3 has 13 amino acids. The V gene lost 1 base and the J gene lost 0 bases, with 4 bases spanning the gap. The repertoire was sequenced with immunoSEQ multiplex PCR; TCRdb's copy has only in-frame clones and lacks some. This sample has about 25,000 clones, with approximately 96% found just once. The sample taken for sequencing was CD4+CD127+ conventional T cells sorted from PBMCs. This clonotype was obtained from a human donor in good health. This chain connects TRBV5-1 to TRBJ1-2; D unclear. Here the CDR3 DNA reads TGCGCCAGCAGCTTGACAGCTAACTATGGCTACACCTTC. Translated: CASSLTANYGYTF.